This T cell receptor (beta chain) came from a study of response to subunit inactivated influenza vaccine. With regard to this clonotype: Its antigen is still unknown.

MiXCR, applied by TCRdb to the RT-PCR reads, yields one record per CDR3 protein. The table has almost 250,000 distinct CDR3 sequences, less than 15% seen once; the top ten hold 7.8%. The germline V and J ends were trimmed by 0 bases and 6 bases, with 0 bases remaining between them. CDR1 is WSHSY and CDR2 is SAAADI in the germline V gene. The CDR3 is 12 residues long. Notes on the study in general: T cells newly recruited by each seasonal influenza vaccination are few, the authors suggested.

The material sequenced was non-naive T cells sorted from PBMCs, taken approximately 15 days before vaccination. The sequence was collected from a man over 45 who received an inactivated influenza vaccine. The chain recombines TRBV10-2 with TRBJ1-6; unclear D gene. CDR3 coding DNA: TGCGCCAGCAGTGAGTCTAATTCACCCCTCCACTTT. Residues: CASSESNSPLHF.